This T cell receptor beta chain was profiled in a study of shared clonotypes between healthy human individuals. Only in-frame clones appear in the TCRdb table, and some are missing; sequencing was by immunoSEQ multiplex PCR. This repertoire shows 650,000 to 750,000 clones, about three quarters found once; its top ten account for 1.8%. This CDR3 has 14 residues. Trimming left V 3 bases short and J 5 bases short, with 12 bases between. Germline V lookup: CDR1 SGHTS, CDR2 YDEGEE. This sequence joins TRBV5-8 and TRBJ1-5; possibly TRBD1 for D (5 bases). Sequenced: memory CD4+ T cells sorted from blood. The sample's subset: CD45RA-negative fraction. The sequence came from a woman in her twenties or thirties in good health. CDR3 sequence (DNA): TGTGCCAGCAGCTCCTCGGGGGGACATCAGCCCCAGCATTTT. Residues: CASSSSGGHQPQHF.